This record looks at one T cell receptor beta chain sequence and its context. Its antigen has not been determined. No much larger clone exists at a distance of one base, and base qualities are not known. PBMCs were isolated by Ficoll-Paque density gradient centrifugation. The data were produced on an Illumina NovaSeq 6000. cDNA libraries for TCRalpha and TCRbeta were prepared by 5'RACE using constant-segment primers, with sample barcodes and unique molecular identifiers added. Trizol reagent was used to extract RNA from every sample. Libraries were amplified in two PCR steps, with a second sample barcode and Illumina TruSeq adapters added in the second step. Sequencing of the libraries was done on an Illumina NovaSeq, producing 2 x 150 bp paired-end reads. Per the original workflow: With migec v1.2.7, reads were demultiplexed and then collapsed into UMI-guided consensus sequences. With mixcr v2.1.11, UMI consensuses were aligned to TRA and TRB V and J templates and assembled into clonotypes. Clonotypes were classified as expanded or contracted when called significant by both edgeR and NoisET, with noise models trained on biological replicates. edgeR calls used a false discovery rate-adjusted p below 0.01 and a log2 fold-change threshold of 1. As an exploratory analysis of dynamics, max-normalized trajectories of the 1000 most abundant clonotypes were examined by PCA with hierarchical clustering. Separately sequenced CD4+ and CD8+ repertoires were used to assign a CD4 or CD8 phenotype to each responding clone. The public reads were reanalyzed by TCRdb: fastp trimming at Q25, MiXCR alignment, in-frame beta chains only. Rows merge per CDR3 protein into single entries with the most common DNA and genes. In this record, the V and J calls reflect TCRdb's handling and not the investigators' own analysis. This sample holds fewer than 350,000 distinct CDR3 sequences; roughly 15% were observed only once. Jointly, the top ten make up under 25% of the sample.

These data belong to a study of T-cell memory formation after mild COVID-19 (dated by TCRdb to the early 2020s). With respect to the entire study: Most TCR sequence clusters were specific to one of the two donors. In a couple of donors, T-cell clones that expanded and contracted after mild COVID-19 were followed by sequencing TCRalpha and TCRbeta repertoires longitudinally. Two young, previously healthy adult volunteers, one female and one male, were included in the cohort.

Overall study results and their limits: Some responding clones were detected in pre-infection memory, which suggested that pre-existing cross-reactive memory T cells had joined the SARS-CoV-2 response. Contracting CD4+ clones turned up mainly in the CM and EM memory subsets, whereas EMRA was where CD8+ clones were enriched. Clones that contracted from day 15 to 85 showed balanced CD4/CD8 phenotypes, whereas a second wave of clones that expanded from day 15 to 37 leaned towards CD4+. SARS-CoV-2 specificity was not confirmed for the second-wave clones peaking on day 37. Only two mild cases were covered by the study, and larger cohorts that include severe cases with pre-infection samples were considered necessary.

At the junction V is shortened by 3 bases and J by 0 bases, with 18 bases in between. Reading from cysteine to phenylalanine, the CDR3 counts 17 amino acids. Kept here is only the CDR3 DNA, which spans 51 bases and is read in frame from base 1. The germline V gene encodes CDR1 LGHNT and CDR2 FRNRAP. Recombination joined TRBV12-5 with TRBJ2-7, with TRBD1 as a weak D call on 6 bases. The sequencing sample was made of PBMCs or a T cell subset sorted from them (not recorded which). This TCR derives from a man aged 18 to 29 who had mild COVID-19 (a few samples of this study predate the infection). The sample titles of this study are shuffled in the database, so cell type and time point are left out; the donor was told from shared clones. DNA sequence: TGTGCTAGTGGTTTTGAACTCCAGGGGACCGACTCCTACGAGCAGTACTTC. Its product reads: CASGFELQGTDSYEQYF.